Following are 11 T cell receptor beta chains from one sample sequenced in a study of blood T cells in healthy people across ages. A second PCR, run for roughly 7 to 12 cycles, used a sample-barcoded 5' primer plus a J-beta primer mix. A single record per CDR3 protein comes from TCRdb applying MiXCR to the 5' RACE reads. This repertoire shows 1.8 million or so distinct CDR3 sequences, about 39% found once; its top ten account for 23%. The material sequenced was blood. These receptors were taken from a human donor in good health.

The chain has TRBV10-3 and TRBJ2-1; TRBD2 is a possible D gene (5 bases). V was shortened by 0 bases and J by 8 bases, with 11 bases between the two germline ends. CDR3 length: 14 residues. The V gene's germline CDR1 is ENHRY and CDR2 SYGVKD. The CDR3 DNA is TGTGCCATCAGTGAGTCGCACTGGGGAGATGAGCAGTTCTTC. Protein product: CAISESHWGDEQFF.

V is TRBV7-9 and J is TRBJ1-3, with D unresolved. V lost 5 bases to trimming and J lost 0 bases, with 11 bases between them. CDR3 length: 15 residues. Germline loops: CDR1 SEHNR, CDR2 FQNEAQ (reference sequence). The CDR3 is CASSPFYGSGNTIYF. The DNA of the CDR3 is TGTGCCAGCAGCCCCTTTTACGGCTCTGGAAACACCATATATTTT.

J is TRBJ2-3 and V is TRBV7-2, with D perhaps given as TRBD1 or TRBD2 (6 bases each). The V gene lost 4 bases and the J gene lost 6 bases, with 14 bases spanning the gap. CDR1 SGHTA and CDR2 FQGNSA come from the germline V gene. The CDR3 has 14 residues. The CDR3 DNA is TGTGCCAGCAGCTCCCTAGGGGGGTGGGATACGCAGTATTTT. Translated: CASSSLGGWDTQYF.

The chain uses TRBV4-2 and TRBJ2-3; 13 positions match TRBD2. Germline V gene data show CDR1 as LGHNA and CDR2 as YNFKEQ. CDR3 length: 17 amino acids. Unmatched junction bases numbered 5, after V lost 1 base and J lost 4 bases. The CDR3 sequence is CASSQGRTSGGSDTQYF. CDR3 nucleotides: TGTGCCAGCAGCCAAGGGAGGACTAGCGGGGGCTCAGATACGCAGTATTTT.

As regards this clonotype: This CDR3 is missing its conserved last phenylalanine or tryptophan, likely due to a read error. The chain carries TRBV27 and TRBJ2-1; D might be TRBD2 (6 bases). CDR3 size: 13 residues. Trimming removed 6 bases from V and 5 bases from J, with 11 bases in between. The germline gives CDR1 MNHEY, CDR2 SMNVEV (reference sequence). The CDR3 spells CASSQGTHNEQFV. CDR3 sequence (DNA): TGTGCCAGCAGCCAAGGGACTCACAATGAGCAGTTCGTC.

This rearrangement joins TRBV20-1 to TRBJ2-3; the D is unclear. From germline, CDR1 is DFQATT and CDR2 SNEGSKA (reference sequence). The CDR3 totals 18 residues. V was pared by 2 bases and J by 2 bases, with 23 bases between. Here the CDR3 DNA reads TGCAGTGCTAGATCAACTGGGGTCTCGGCGGCGGACACAGATACGCAGTATTTT. Translating gives CSARSTGVSAADTDTQYF.

This clonotype was counted only a few times. Its ends do not fully match the called genes, so a read error is possible. The chain has TRBV7-9 and TRBJ2-7; D not certain. Germline CDR1 is SEHNR and CDR2 is FQNEAQ (reference sequence). The CDR3 is 16 residues long. CDR3 amino acids: CASSLVVDSPSYEQYF. The DNA for the CDR3 is TGTGCCAGCAGTTTAGTGGTAGACTCCCCGTCCTACGAGCAGTACTTC.

This clonotype has only a few counts. This chain joins TRBV7-9 and TRBJ1-2; TRBD1 matches at 9 bases. The germline V gene encodes CDR1 SEHNR and CDR2 FQNEAQ (reference sequence). V was pared by 4 bases and J by 3 bases, with 6 bases of the junction left unmatched. The CDR3 consists of 15 residues. The CDR3 region has the DNA TGTGCCAGCAGCTCAAACAGGGGGCACGACTATGGCTACACCTTC. Protein sequence: CASSSNRGHDYGYTF.

This chain uses TRBV4-1 with TRBJ1-2; D is undetermined. The V end was cut by 5 bases, the J end by 7 bases, with 20 bases between. There are 15 residues in the CDR3. The germline V gene encodes CDR1 MGHRA and CDR2 YSYEKL. CDR3 in amino acids: CASSGEDRSISGYTF. The DNA for the CDR3 is TGCGCCAGCAGCGGGGAAGATCGTTCCATTAGTGGCTACACCTTC.

The rearrangement joins TRBV5-1 to TRBJ2-7, with TRBD2 matching 8 bases. This CDR3 has 14 amino acids. Per the germline V gene, CDR1 is SGHRS and CDR2 is YFSETQ. V lost 0 bases and J lost 5; bases outside the gene matches: 4. CDR3 DNA: TGCGCCAGCAGCTTGGGGCGGGGGGCTAACGAGCAGTACTTC. Translation: CASSLGRGANEQYF.

This clonotype was found a few times. The rearrangement links TRBV29-1 to TRBJ1-1; D is unresolved. Trimming took 0 bases from V and 8 from J, leaving 7 bases between them. The CDR3 runs to 11 residues. From germline, CDR1 is SQVTM and CDR2 ANQGSEA. CDR3 sequence (DNA): TGCAGCGTTGAAGATCACCGGGAAGCTTTCTTT. Amino acid sequence: CSVEDHREAFF.